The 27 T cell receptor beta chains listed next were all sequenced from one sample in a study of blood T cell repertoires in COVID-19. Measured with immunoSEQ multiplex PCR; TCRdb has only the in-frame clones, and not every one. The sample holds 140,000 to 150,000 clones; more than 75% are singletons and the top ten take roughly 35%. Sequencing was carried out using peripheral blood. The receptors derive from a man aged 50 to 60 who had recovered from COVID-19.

The CDR3 sequence: CASSLENRGRNYGYTF. CDR3 nucleotide sequence: TGTGCCAGCAGCCTCGAAAACAGGGGGCGGAACTATGGCTACACCTTC. The rearrangement joins TRBV5-6 to TRBJ1-2; 9 bases agree with TRBD1. Germline CDR1 is SGHDT and CDR2 is YYEEEE. V shed 4 bases and J 2 bases; nucleotides not matched to a gene: 9. This CDR3 has 16 residues.

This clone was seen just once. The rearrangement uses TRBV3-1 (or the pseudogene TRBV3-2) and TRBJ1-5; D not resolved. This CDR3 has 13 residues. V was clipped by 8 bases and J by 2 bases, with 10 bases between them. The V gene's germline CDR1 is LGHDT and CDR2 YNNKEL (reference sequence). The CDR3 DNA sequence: TGTGCCAGCCCCAGCGGGGGCAATCAGCCCCAGCATTTT. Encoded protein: CASPSGGNQPQHF.

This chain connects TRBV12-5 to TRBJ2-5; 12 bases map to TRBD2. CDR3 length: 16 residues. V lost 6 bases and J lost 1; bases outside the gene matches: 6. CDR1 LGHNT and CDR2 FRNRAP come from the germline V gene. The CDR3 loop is CASGERLAGAQETQYF. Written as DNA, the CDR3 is TGTGCTAGTGGGGAACGACTAGCGGGGGCCCAAGAGACCCAGTACTTC.

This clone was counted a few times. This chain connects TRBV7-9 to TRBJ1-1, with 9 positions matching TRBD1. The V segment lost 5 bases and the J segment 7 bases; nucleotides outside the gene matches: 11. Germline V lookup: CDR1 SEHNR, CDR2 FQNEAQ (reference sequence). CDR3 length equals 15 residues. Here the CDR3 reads CASSNRDRAISEAFF. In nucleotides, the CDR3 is TGTGCCAGCAGCAACCGGGACAGGGCGATCAGTGAAGCTTTCTTT.

CDR3 protein: CASSEARGSQHF. In DNA, the CDR3 is TGTGCCAGCAGTGAAGCAAGGGGGAGCCAGCATTTT. The chain couples TRBV6-1 to TRBJ1-5; a weak D match, TRBD1 (6 bases). CDR3 length equals 12 residues. Germline CDR1 reads MNHNS; CDR2 reads SASEGT. With 0 bases removed from V and 12 bases from J, the gap between germline ends came to 9 bases.

The DNA for the CDR3 is TGTGCCAGCAGCTTCGAGCTTAGCAATCAGCCCCAGCATTTT. Its translation: CASSFELSNQPQHF. J is TRBJ1-5 and V is TRBV7-2, with D hard to call. Germline V lookup: CDR1 SGHTA, CDR2 FQGNSA. The CDR3 is 14 amino acids. The V end was cut by 3 bases, the J end by 0 bases, with 6 bases between.

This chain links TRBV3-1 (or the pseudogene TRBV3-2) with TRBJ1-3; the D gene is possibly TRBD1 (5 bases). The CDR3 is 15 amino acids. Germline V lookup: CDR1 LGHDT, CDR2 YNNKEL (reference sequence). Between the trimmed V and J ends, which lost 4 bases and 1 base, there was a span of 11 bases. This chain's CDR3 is CASSRHQGSGNTIYF. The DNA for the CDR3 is TGTGCCAGCAGCCGCCACCAGGGATCTGGAAACACCATATATTTT.

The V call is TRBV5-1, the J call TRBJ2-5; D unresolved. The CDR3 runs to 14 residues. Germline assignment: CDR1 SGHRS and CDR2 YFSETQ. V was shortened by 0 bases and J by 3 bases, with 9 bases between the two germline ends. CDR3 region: CASSLGAAKETQYF. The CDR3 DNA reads TGCGCCAGCAGCTTGGGGGCAGCCAAAGAGACCCAGTACTTC.

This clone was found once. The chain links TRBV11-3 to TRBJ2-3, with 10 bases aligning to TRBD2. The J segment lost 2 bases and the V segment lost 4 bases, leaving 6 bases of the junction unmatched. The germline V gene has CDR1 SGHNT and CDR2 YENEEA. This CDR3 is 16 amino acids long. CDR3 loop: CASSSGTSVFTDTQYF. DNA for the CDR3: TGTGCCAGCAGCTCCGGGACTAGCGTATTCACAGATACGCAGTATTTT. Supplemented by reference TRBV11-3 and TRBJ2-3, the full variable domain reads EAGVVQSPRYKIIEKKQPVAFWCNPISGHNTLYWYLQNLGQGPELLIRYENEEAVDDSQLPKDRFSAERLKGVDSTLKIQPAELGDSAVYLCASSSGTSVFTDTQYFGPGTRLTVL.

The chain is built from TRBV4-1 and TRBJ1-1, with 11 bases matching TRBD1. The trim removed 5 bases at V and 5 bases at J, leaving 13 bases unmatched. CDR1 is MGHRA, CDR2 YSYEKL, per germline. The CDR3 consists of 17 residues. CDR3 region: CASSGRDRGLGTTEAFF. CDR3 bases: TGCGCCAGCAGCGGACGGGACAGGGGGTTAGGAACAACTGAAGCTTTCTTT.

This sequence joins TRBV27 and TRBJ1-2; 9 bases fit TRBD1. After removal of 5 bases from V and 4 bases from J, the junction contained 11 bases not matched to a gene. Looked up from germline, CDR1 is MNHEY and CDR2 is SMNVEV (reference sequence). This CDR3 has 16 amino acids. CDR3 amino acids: CASSPGQGWSVYGYTF. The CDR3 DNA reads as TGTGCCAGCAGTCCCGGACAGGGGTGGAGTGTCTATGGCTACACCTTC.

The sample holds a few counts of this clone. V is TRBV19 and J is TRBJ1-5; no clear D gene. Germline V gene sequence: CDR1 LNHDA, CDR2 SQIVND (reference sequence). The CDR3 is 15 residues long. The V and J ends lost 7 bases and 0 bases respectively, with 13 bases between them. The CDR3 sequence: CASNRGRDSNQPQHF. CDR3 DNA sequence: TGTGCCAGTAATAGAGGCCGAGATAGCAATCAGCCCCAGCATTTT. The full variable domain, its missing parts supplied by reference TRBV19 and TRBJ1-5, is DGGITQSPKYLFRKEGQNVTLSCEQNLNHDAMYWYRQDPGQGLRLIYYSQIVNDFQKGDIAEGYSVSREKKESFPLTVTSAQKNPTAFYLCASNRGRDSNQPQHFGDGTRLSIL.

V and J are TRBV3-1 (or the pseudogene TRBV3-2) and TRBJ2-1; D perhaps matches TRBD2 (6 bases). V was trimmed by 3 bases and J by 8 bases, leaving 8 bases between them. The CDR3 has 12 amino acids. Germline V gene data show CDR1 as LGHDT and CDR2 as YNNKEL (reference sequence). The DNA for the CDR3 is TGTGCCAGCAGCCATCGACTAGATGAGCAGTTCTTC. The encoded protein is CASSHRLDEQFF.

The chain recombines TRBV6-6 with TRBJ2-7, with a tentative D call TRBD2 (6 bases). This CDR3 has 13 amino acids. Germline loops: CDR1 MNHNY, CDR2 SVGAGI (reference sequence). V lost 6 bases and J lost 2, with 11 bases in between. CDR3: CASSRDFAYEQYF. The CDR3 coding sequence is TGTGCCAGCAGCAGGGACTTTGCCTACGAGCAGTACTTC.

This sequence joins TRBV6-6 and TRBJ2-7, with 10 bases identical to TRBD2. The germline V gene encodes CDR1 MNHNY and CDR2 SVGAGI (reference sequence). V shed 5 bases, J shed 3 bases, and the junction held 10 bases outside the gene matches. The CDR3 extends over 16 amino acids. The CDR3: CASSALSGGHLYEQYF. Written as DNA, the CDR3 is TGTGCCAGCAGTGCCCTTAGCGGGGGGCACCTCTACGAGCAGTACTTC.

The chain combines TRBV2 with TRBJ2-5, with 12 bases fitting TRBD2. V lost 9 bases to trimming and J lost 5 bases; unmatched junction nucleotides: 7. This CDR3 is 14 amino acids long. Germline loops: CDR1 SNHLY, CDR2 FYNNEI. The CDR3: CASRTSGIWETQYF. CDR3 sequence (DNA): TGTGCCAGTAGGACTAGCGGGATCTGGGAGACCCAGTACTTC. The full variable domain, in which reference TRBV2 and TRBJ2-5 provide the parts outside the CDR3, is EPEVTQTPSHQVTQMGQEVILRCVPISNHLYFYWYRQILGQKVEFLVSFYNNEISEKSEIFDDQFSVERPDGSNFTLKIRSTKLEDSAMYFCASRTSGIWETQYFGPGTRLLVL.

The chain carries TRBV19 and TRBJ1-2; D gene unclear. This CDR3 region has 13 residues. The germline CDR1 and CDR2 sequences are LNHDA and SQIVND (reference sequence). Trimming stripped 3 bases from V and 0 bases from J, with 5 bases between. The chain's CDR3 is CASSIYTNYGYTF. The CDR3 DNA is TGTGCCAGTAGTATCTATACTAACTATGGCTACACCTTC. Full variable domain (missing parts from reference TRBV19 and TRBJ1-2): DGGITQSPKYLFRKEGQNVTLSCEQNLNHDAMYWYRQDPGQGLRLIYYSQIVNDFQKGDIAEGYSVSREKKESFPLTVTSAQKNPTAFYLCASSIYTNYGYTFGSGTRLTVV.

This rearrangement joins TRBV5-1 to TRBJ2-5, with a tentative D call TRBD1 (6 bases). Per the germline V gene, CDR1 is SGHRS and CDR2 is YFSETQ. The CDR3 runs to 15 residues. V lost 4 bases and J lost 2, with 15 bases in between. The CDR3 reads CASSPEQGRQETQYF. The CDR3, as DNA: TGCGCCAGCAGCCCCGAGCAGGGGCGACAAGAGACCCAGTACTTC.

The CDR3 DNA sequence: TGTGCCAGCAGCCAAGATCAGACAGGGTTCGCCTATGGCTACACCTTC. This encodes CASSQDQTGFAYGYTF. V usage is TRBV3-1 (or the pseudogene TRBV3-2) and J usage is TRBJ1-2, with 7 bases aligning to TRBD1. The germline CDR1 and CDR2 sequences are LGHDT and YNNKEL (reference sequence). The CDR3 totals 16 residues. V dropped 0 bases and J dropped 4; count of bases not matched to a gene: 8.

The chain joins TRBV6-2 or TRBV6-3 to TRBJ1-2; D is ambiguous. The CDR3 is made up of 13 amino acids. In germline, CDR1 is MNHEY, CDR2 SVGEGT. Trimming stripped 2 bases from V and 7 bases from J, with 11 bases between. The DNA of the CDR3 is TGTGCCAGCAGTTACGGCTCCAGGTCTGGCTACACCTTC. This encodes CASSYGSRSGYTF.

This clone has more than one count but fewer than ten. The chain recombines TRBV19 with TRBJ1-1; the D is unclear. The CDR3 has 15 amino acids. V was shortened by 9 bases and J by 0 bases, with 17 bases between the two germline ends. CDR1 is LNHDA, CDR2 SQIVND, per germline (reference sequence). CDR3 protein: CASSRPTYMNTEAFF. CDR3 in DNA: TGTGCCAGCTCCCGCCCTACGTATATGAACACTGAAGCTTTCTTT.

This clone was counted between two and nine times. The DNA for the CDR3 is TGTGCCAGCAGCCTAGGGACTAGCGGGTACACCGGGGAGCTGTTTTTT. It specifies CASSLGTSGYTGELFF. This chain connects TRBV7-6 to TRBJ2-2; 12 nucleotides agree with TRBD2. The CDR3 consists of 16 residues. After removal of 5 bases from V and 3 bases from J, the junction contained 4 bases not matched to a gene. The germline V gene has CDR1 SGHVS and CDR2 FNYEAQ.

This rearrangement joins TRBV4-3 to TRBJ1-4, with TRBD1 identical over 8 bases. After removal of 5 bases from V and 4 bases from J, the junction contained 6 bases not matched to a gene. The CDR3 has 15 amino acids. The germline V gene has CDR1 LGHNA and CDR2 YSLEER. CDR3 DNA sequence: TGCGCCAGCAGCAGGACAGGGTGGGGTAATGAAAAACTGTTTTTT. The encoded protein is CASSRTGWGNEKLFF.

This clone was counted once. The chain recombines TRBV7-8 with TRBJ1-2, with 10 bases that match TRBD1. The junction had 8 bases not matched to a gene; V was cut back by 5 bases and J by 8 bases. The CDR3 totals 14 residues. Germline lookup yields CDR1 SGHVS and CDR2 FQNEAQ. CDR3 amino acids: CASSVGQGLGGYTF. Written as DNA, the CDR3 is TGTGCCAGCAGCGTGGGACAGGGGCTAGGCGGCTACACCTTC.

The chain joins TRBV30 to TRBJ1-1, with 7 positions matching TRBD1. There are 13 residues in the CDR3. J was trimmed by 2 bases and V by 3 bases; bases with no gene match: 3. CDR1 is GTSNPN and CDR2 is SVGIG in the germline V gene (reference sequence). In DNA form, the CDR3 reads TGTGCCTGGAGACGACAGGGTAACACTGAAGCTTTCTTT. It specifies CAWRRQGNTEAFF. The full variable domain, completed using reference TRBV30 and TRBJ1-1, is SQTIHQWPATLVQPVGSPLSLECTVEGTSNPNLYWYRQAAGRGLQLLFYSVGIGQISSEVPQNLSASRPQDRQFILSSKKLLLSDSGFYLCAWRRQGNTEAFFGQGTRLTVV.

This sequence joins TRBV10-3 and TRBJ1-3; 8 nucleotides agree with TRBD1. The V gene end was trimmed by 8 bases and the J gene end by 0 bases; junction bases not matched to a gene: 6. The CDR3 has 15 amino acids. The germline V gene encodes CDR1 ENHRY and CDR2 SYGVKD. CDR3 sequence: CAIGGQVSSGNTIYF. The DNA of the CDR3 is TGTGCCATCGGGGGACAGGTCAGCTCTGGAAACACCATATATTTT.

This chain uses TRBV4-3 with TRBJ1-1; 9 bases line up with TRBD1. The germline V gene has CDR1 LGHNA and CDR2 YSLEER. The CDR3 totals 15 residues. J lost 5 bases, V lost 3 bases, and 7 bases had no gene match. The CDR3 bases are TGCGCCAGCAGCCAGTCGGGACAGGGATTGACTGAAGCTTTCTTT. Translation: CASSQSGQGLTEAFF.